The 32 T cell receptor beta chains in this list originate from one sample, sequenced in a study of control samples from healthy donors and cancer patients. Sequenced by immunoSEQ multiplex PCR; TCRdb stores in-frame clones only, minus some. The sample has 110,000 to 150,000 clones; approximately 94% are singletons. What was sequenced was blood. Receptor source: a middle-aged man in good health.

This sequence joins TRBV5-6 and TRBJ2-1; 7 bases agree with TRBD2. The length of the CDR3 is 15 residues. Germline loops: CDR1 SGHDT, CDR2 YYEEEE. Germline trimming cut 1 base from V and 9 bases from J; bases unmatched to any gene: 10. The CDR3 coding sequence is TGTGCCAGCAGCTTGCTGGGCGGGGGAGGAAGTGAGCAGTTCTTC. It translates to CASSLLGGGGSEQFF.

This clone was seen only once. This chain joins TRBV13 and TRBJ1-1; D possibly corresponds to TRBD1 (5 bases). CDR1 is PRHDT, CDR2 FYEKMQ, per germline (reference sequence). The germline V and J ends were trimmed by 5 bases and 5 bases, with 15 bases remaining between them. The CDR3 is 14 residues long. The DNA for the CDR3 is TGTGCCAGCAGCCTCCGGACACAGTATACTGAAGCTTTCTTT. It translates to CASSLRTQYTEAFF.

In its sample, this clone was seen a few times. This chain uses TRBV10-3 with TRBJ2-7, with D uncertain. Trimming cost V 7 bases and J 13 bases, with 20 bases left between them. The CDR3 has 12 residues. Germline V gives CDR1 ENHRY, CDR2 SYGVKD. The CDR3 bases are TGTGCCATCAAGGGTTCGGGCCCCGATTCATACTTC. It is translated as CAIKGSGPDSYF.

The CDR3 is CSATGGTGVIGELFF. The CDR3 nucleotides are TGCAGCGCAACCGGGGGGACAGGGGTTATCGGGGAGCTGTTTTTT. The V gene is TRBV29-1, the J gene TRBJ2-2; 10 bases align to TRBD1. The CDR3 covers 15 residues. V trimming: 7 bases; J trimming: 7 bases; junction bases outside the gene matches: 12. In germline, CDR1 is SQVTM, CDR2 ANQGSEA.

As concerns this clone: This specimen includes other DNA sequences encoding the same CDR3. The rearrangement uses TRBV5-8 and TRBJ2-5; 7 bases are shared with TRBD1. Germline trimming cut 4 bases from V and 3 bases from J; bases unmatched to any gene: 3. CDR1 is SGHTS and CDR2 is YDEGEE in the germline V gene. CDR3 length: 13 amino acids. CDR3 sequence reads: CASSLTGKETQYF. The CDR3 nucleotides are TGTGCCAGCAGCCTGACAGGGAAAGAGACCCAGTACTTC.

V usage is TRBV24-1 and J usage is TRBJ2-1; D may be TRBD2 (5 bases). The CDR3 is made up of 13 amino acids. Germline V lookup: CDR1 KGHDR, CDR2 SFDVKD. V lost 5 bases and J lost 12, with 16 bases in between. CDR3: CATSGIFRDGQFF. The CDR3 nucleotides are TGTGCCACCAGTGGGATCTTCCGGGATGGGCAGTTCTTC.

The J gene is TRBJ2-3, the V gene TRBV10-3; TRBD1 aligns across 7 bases. Germline V lookup: CDR1 ENHRY, CDR2 SYGVKD. The CDR3 spans 15 residues. Trimming at V came to 10 bases and at J to 0 bases, leaving 10 bases not matched to a gene. For the CDR3, the DNA is TGTGCCACCGCGACCGGGACAGACAGCACAGATACGCAGTATTTT. Translation: CATATGTDSTDTQYF.

The chain combines TRBV29-1 with TRBJ2-7; 8 positions agree with TRBD1. The V and J ends lost 7 bases and 4 bases, in that order; junction bases with no gene match: 9. The length of the CDR3 is 13 residues. CDR1 is SQVTM, CDR2 ANQGSEA, per germline. The CDR3 here is CSASLGQEYEQYF. DNA for the CDR3: TGCAGCGCATCCCTGGGACAGGAGTACGAGCAGTACTTC.

The CDR3 DNA is TGTGCCAGTAGTGCGACAGTTAACACTGAAGCTTTCTTT. Amino acid sequence: CASSATVNTEAFF. This chain links TRBV19 with TRBJ1-1; possible D gene TRBD1, 5 bases. The CDR3 totals 13 residues. Germline V lookup: CDR1 LNHDA, CDR2 SQIVND (reference sequence). With 5 bases removed from V and 2 bases from J, the gap between germline ends came to 9 bases.

This chain joins TRBV7-3 and TRBJ1-5; D is undetermined. This CDR3 spans 15 amino acids. Between the trimmed V and J ends, which lost 1 base and 3 bases, there was a span of 10 bases. The germline gives CDR1 SGHTA, CDR2 FQGTGA. The CDR3 is CASSLKPGDNQPQHF. DNA for the CDR3: TGTGCCAGCAGCTTAAAGCCTGGGGACAATCAGCCCCAGCATTTT.

This chain joins TRBV5-1 and TRBJ2-5; TRBD1 aligns across 9 bases. V was clipped by 4 bases and J by 2 bases; unmatched bases: 9. CDR1 is SGHRS and CDR2 is YFSETQ in the germline V gene. This CDR3 region has 16 residues. CDR3 residues: CASSKIQGAQQETQYF. As DNA, the CDR3 is TGCGCCAGCAGCAAGATACAGGGGGCACAGCAAGAGACCCAGTACTTC.

The rearrangement links TRBV28 to TRBJ1-2; unclear D gene. Germline V lookup: CDR1 MDHEN, CDR2 SYDVKM. V lost 2 bases and J 8 bases, leaving 15 bases between the germline ends. CDR3 length: 14 residues. The CDR3 DNA reads as TGTGCCAGCAGTTTAACGGGCAGAGCTGGAGGCTACACCTTC. Its protein is CASSLTGRAGGYTF.

This clone was seen a single time. This sequence joins TRBV15 and TRBJ1-4; 8 bases are shared with TRBD1. Germline V lookup: CDR1 LNHNV, CDR2 YYDKDF (reference sequence). Trimming took 3 bases from V and 7 from J; bases not matched to a gene: 4. The CDR3 runs 14 residues. The DNA for the CDR3 is TGTGCCACCAGCAGGACAGGGGAAAGTGAAAAACTGTTTTTT. Protein product: CATSRTGESEKLFF.

The rearrangement links TRBV5-1 to TRBJ2-3; D not certain. The ends were cut back, 0 bases at V and 2 bases at J, with 7 bases in the middle. The CDR3 covers 14 residues. The germline CDR1 and CDR2 sequences are SGHRS and YFSETQ. This chain's CDR3 is CASSLGLPTDTQYF. CDR3 bases: TGCGCCAGCAGCTTGGGTCTTCCCACAGATACGCAGTATTTT.

This clone is large in the sample. CDR3 sequence: CASSDGTGGTDTQYF. The CDR3 coding sequence is TGTGCCAGCAGTGACGGGACAGGGGGCACAGATACGCAGTATTTT. This rearrangement joins TRBV6-4 to TRBJ2-3; TRBD1 matches at 10 bases. Trimming removed 2 bases from V and 1 base from J; junction bases left unmatched: 0. The CDR3 length is 15 residues. Looked up from germline, CDR1 is MRHNA and CDR2 is SNTAGT.

This rearrangement joins TRBV24-1 to TRBJ1-1, with TRBD1 matching over 8 bases. Germline V gene data show CDR1 as KGHDR and CDR2 as SFDVKD. V was clipped by 7 bases and J by 7 bases; unmatched bases: 7. The CDR3 extends over 13 amino acids. This chain's CDR3 is CATSQQGVGEAFF. CDR3 bases: TGTGCCACCAGCCAACAGGGGGTGGGTGAAGCTTTCTTT.

The chain employs TRBV25-1 and TRBJ2-7; possible D gene TRBD2, 6 bases. Between the trimmed V and J ends, which lost 7 bases and 3 bases, there was a span of 16 bases. This CDR3 is built from 14 residues. Germline V gene data show CDR1 as MGHDK and CDR2 as SYGVNS. The chain's CDR3 is CASTLDGSGYEQYF. CDR3 in DNA: TGTGCCAGCACCTTGGACGGGAGTGGCTACGAGCAGTACTTC.

The V and J genes are TRBV6-2 or TRBV6-3 and TRBJ1-1; TRBD1 matches at 9 bases. CDR1 is MNHEY and CDR2 is SVGEGT in the germline V gene. The CDR3 loop spans 17 amino acids. V was clipped by 2 bases and J by 11 bases; unmatched bases: 18. The CDR3 bases are TGTGCCAGCAGTTACGCCTGGGGGGACAGGGCCCTAAGATATGCTTTCTTT. It specifies CASSYAWGDRALRYAFF.

This clone is a singleton in its sample. V gene TRBV19 combines with J gene TRBJ1-2, with 8 bases that match TRBD1. Germline-derived CDR1 and CDR2 are LNHDA and SQIVND (reference sequence). The CDR3 length is 13 residues. The ends lost 5 bases at V and 8 bases at J; junction bases unmatched: 7. The CDR3 here is CASSPMDRVGYTF. DNA of the CDR3: TGTGCCAGTAGTCCGATGGACAGGGTCGGCTACACCTTC.

In its sample, this clone was seen a few times. The V and J genes are TRBV7-8 and TRBJ1-5, with D perhaps TRBD1 (5 bases). Trimming left V 1 base short and J 7 bases short, with 11 bases between. The CDR3 runs to 14 residues. CDR1 is SGHVS and CDR2 is FQNEAQ in the germline V gene. CDR3 in amino acids: CASSLGTNGQPQHF. The CDR3 bases are TGTGCCAGCAGCTTAGGGACAAACGGGCAGCCCCAGCATTTT.

DNA for the CDR3: TGTGCCAGCAGCGACAAGGGACAGCCGCCGACTGAAGCTTTCTTT. The encoded protein is CASSDKGQPPTEAFF. The chain couples TRBV11-3 to TRBJ1-1; the match to TRBD1 covers 7 bases. J lost 5 bases, V lost 5 bases, and 11 bases had no gene match. The CDR3 runs 15 residues. Per the germline V gene, CDR1 is SGHNT and CDR2 is YENEEA.

The V and J genes are TRBV28 and TRBJ1-2, with D possibly TRBD1 on 6 matching bases. The ends were cut back, 2 bases at V and 5 bases at J, with 15 bases in the middle. Germline CDR1 is MDHEN and CDR2 is SYDVKM. This CDR3 contains 15 residues. As DNA, the CDR3 is TGTGCCAGCAGTTTAGGGGGGGCGCGGGAGTATGGCTACACCTTC. Protein product: CASSLGGAREYGYTF.

This rearrangement joins TRBV4-1 to TRBJ1-6, with a tentative D call TRBD1 (6 bases). The V end lost 0 bases, the J end lost 10 bases, and 13 bases lay between the germline ends. This CDR3 region has 15 residues. Germline lookup yields CDR1 MGHRA and CDR2 YSYEKL. CDR3: CASSQDPGEGSPLHF. The CDR3 DNA follows: TGCGCCAGCAGCCAAGACCCAGGGGAAGGGTCACCCCTCCACTTT.

The V and J genes are TRBV5-6 and TRBJ2-7; TRBD1 is a possible D gene (6 bases). With 0 bases removed from V and 2 bases from J, the gap between germline ends came to 12 bases. Per the germline V gene, CDR1 is SGHDT and CDR2 is YYEEEE. This CDR3 spans 15 amino acids. CDR3: CASSLAIRGPYEQYF. For the CDR3, the DNA is TGTGCCAGCAGCTTGGCCATCAGGGGCCCCTACGAGCAGTACTTC. Supplemented by reference TRBV5-6 and TRBJ2-7, the full variable domain reads DAGVTQSPTHLIKTRGQQVTLRCSPKSGHDTVSWYQQALGQGPQFIFQYYEEEERQRGNFPDRFSGHQFPNYSSELNVNALLLGDSALYLCASSLAIRGPYEQYFGPGTRLTVT.

The CDR3 reads CASSPLGAAQETQYF. The CDR3 DNA reads TGTGCCAGCTCACCACTAGGGGCAGCCCAAGAGACCCAGTACTTC. The rearrangement joins TRBV18 to TRBJ2-5, with D perhaps TRBD1 (5 bases). The CDR3 is 15 amino acids. Deletions cut 1 base from V and 1 base from J, with 10 bases between. CDR1 is KGHSH, CDR2 LQKENI, per germline.

The chain joins TRBV11-2 to TRBJ2-3; perhaps TRBD1 as D (6 bases). V shed 2 bases and J shed 9 bases, with 27 bases lying between them. Germline-derived CDR1 and CDR2 are SGHAT and FQNNGV. The CDR3 covers 18 residues. CDR3: CASSLIEPWVSSTGTQYF. The CDR3 region has the DNA TGTGCCAGCAGCTTAATAGAGCCATGGGTATCCTCCACAGGGACGCAGTATTTT. The variable domain in full, completed from reference TRBV11-2 and TRBJ2-3, reads EAGVAQSPRYKIIEKRQSVAFWCNPISGHATLYWYQQILGQGPKLLIQFQNNGVVDDSQLPKDRFSAERLKGVDSTLKIQPAKLEDSAVYLCASSLIEPWVSSTGTQYFGPGTRLTVL.

This rearrangement joins TRBV24-1 to TRBJ2-2; 7 bases align to TRBD1. The CDR3 contains 16 residues. Germline V gives CDR1 KGHDR, CDR2 SFDVKD. J gave up 5 bases and V 2 bases, and 7 bases lay outside the gene matches. The CDR3 coding sequence is TGTGCCACCAGTGATTCCACAGGGGCGCGGACCGGGGAGCTGTTTTTT. It translates to CATSDSTGARTGELFF.

This chain connects TRBV19 to TRBJ1-1; D not resolved. V lost 6 bases to trimming and J lost 1 base, with 9 bases between them. This CDR3 is 13 amino acids long. The V gene's germline CDR1 is LNHDA and CDR2 SQIVND (reference sequence). In DNA, the CDR3 is TGTGCCAGTAGCACCACACCGAACACTGAAGCTTTCTTT. Encoded protein: CASSTTPNTEAFF.

This chain connects TRBV6-2 or TRBV6-3 to TRBJ2-1; TRBD1 or TRBD2 may be the D gene (6 bases each). The germline gives CDR1 MNHEY, CDR2 SVGEGT. Trimming left V 7 bases short and J 7 bases short, with 23 bases between. The CDR3 is 16 residues long. The chain's CDR3 is CASTPLGTGGGNEQFF. The CDR3 nucleotides are TGTGCCAGCACCCCCCTCGGGACTGGGGGCGGGAATGAGCAGTTCTTC.

The rearrangement joins TRBV12-3 or TRBV12-4 to TRBJ2-7, with D unresolved. This CDR3 region has 12 residues. The V and J ends lost 5 bases and 2 bases respectively, with 7 bases between them. This chain's CDR3 is CASSHGPYEQYF. The CDR3 DNA reads as TGTGCCAGCAGTCACGGGCCCTACGAGCAGTACTTC.

J is TRBJ2-1 and V is TRBV7-9; D remains unclear. Germline-derived CDR1 and CDR2 are SEHNR and FQNEAQ (reference sequence). This CDR3 region has 15 residues. Trimming shortened V by 3 bases and J by 0 bases, and 9 bases separated the two germline ends. CDR3 DNA: TGTGCCAGCAGCTTGGCTACTGTCTCCTACAATGAGCAGTTCTTC. This sequence encodes CASSLATVSYNEQFF. The entire variable domain, with the rest obtained from reference TRBV7-9 and TRBJ2-1, is as follows: DTGVSQNPRHKITKRGQNVTFRCDPISEHNRLYWYRQTLGQGPEFLTYFQNEAQLEKSRLLSDRFSAERPKGSFSTLEIQRTEQGDSAMYLCASSLATVSYNEQFFGPGTRLTVL.

The V call is TRBV13, the J call TRBJ1-3, with D possibly TRBD1 on 6 matching bases. Germline-derived CDR1 and CDR2 are PRHDT and FYEKMQ (reference sequence). Between the trimmed V and J ends, which lost 5 bases and 0 bases, there was a span of 14 bases. CDR3 size: 16 residues. CDR3 in amino acids: CASSAYRVSSGNTIYF. For the CDR3, the DNA is TGTGCCAGCAGCGCCTACAGGGTTAGCTCTGGAAACACCATATATTTT.